Listed below are T cell receptor beta chains from one sample, sequenced in a study of T cell repertoires in cytomegalovirus infection. In TCRdb, the reads were re-called with MiXCR into one record per CDR3 protein. Of 150,000 to 200,000 distinct CDR3 sequences listed, about an eighth are singletons. Sequenced material: PBMCs. The receptors were sampled from a human donor in good health (CMV status not recorded). Some clones in this sample may be carry-over from other donors' samples. CDR3s leave out the opening cysteine and the closing phenylalanine or tryptophan. Fields, in order: clone size, J gene, V gene, D gene, CDR3 protein. D genes are given only for firm matches. Rows give clone size only sometimes, using once, few, many, or a class for an expanded clone.

clone_size: few; j_call: TRBJ1-2; v_call: TRBV19; d_call: NA; cdr3_aa: ASSTDGTSNYGYT
clone_size: many; j_call: TRBJ2-5; v_call: TRBV12-3/TRBV12-4; d_call: NA; cdr3_aa: ASSLVGVRETQY
clone_size: NA; j_call: TRBJ1-1; v_call: TRBV9; d_call: NA; cdr3_aa: ASSVGSPGGTEAF
clone_size: many; j_call: TRBJ1-5; v_call: TRBV7-8; d_call: NA; cdr3_aa: ASSLVGNSGNQPQH
clone_size: few; j_call: TRBJ2-2; v_call: TRBV29-1; d_call: TRBD1; cdr3_aa: SVGQGVKTGELF
clone_size: few; j_call: TRBJ1-5; v_call: TRBV5-1; d_call: NA; cdr3_aa: ASSLGGLSSNQPQH
clone_size: few; j_call: TRBJ2-1; v_call: TRBV5-6; d_call: TRBD1; cdr3_aa: ASSMDRGYGNEQF
clone_size: many; j_call: TRBJ2-4; v_call: TRBV28; d_call: NA; cdr3_aa: ASSLFGLAKNIQY
clone_size: NA; j_call: TRBJ2-7; v_call: TRBV6-2/TRBV6-3; d_call: TRBD2; cdr3_aa: ASSSRREIRSYEQY
clone_size: many; j_call: TRBJ2-3; v_call: TRBV20-1; d_call: NA; cdr3_aa: SARGWGNTDTQY
clone_size: few; j_call: TRBJ2-1; v_call: TRBV6-2/TRBV6-3; d_call: TRBD2; cdr3_aa: ASTKISMGTSGRSHNEQF
clone_size: many; j_call: TRBJ1-1; v_call: TRBV25-1; d_call: NA; cdr3_aa: ASSELKGSNTEAF
clone_size: few; j_call: TRBJ2-2; v_call: TRBV6-2/TRBV6-3; d_call: NA; cdr3_aa: ASTRHTGELF